The rows below give T cell receptor beta chains drawn from one sample of a study of cytomegalovirus exposure and HLA in healthy donors. TCRdb keeps only in-frame clones here, not all; method: immunoSEQ multiplex PCR. Of approximately 170,000 clones detected, around 78% appear once; the ten largest clones hold 0.9% to 1.1%. What was sequenced was PBMCs. The receptors were sampled from a woman aged 40 to 55 in good health and CMV-seronegative. Each CDR3 is given with its conserved first and last residue. The D gene is left open where the match is weak. A row's size may be missing; if present it is once, few, many or a size class.

J | size | length | D | V | CDR3 | DNA
TRBJ2-1 | NA | 15 | TRBD2 | TRBV5-1 | CASSLVAGVGNEQFF | TGCGCCAGCAGCTTGGTGGCGGGAGTGGGCAATGAGCAGTTCTTC
TRBJ2-1 | once | 17 | TRBD2 | TRBV29-1 | CSVEEVASGRASDEQFF | TGCAGCGTTGAAGAGGTTGCAAGCGGGAGGGCCAGCGATGAGCAGTTCTTC
TRBJ1-4 | NA | 17 | NA | TRBV11-3 | CASSLGALGFGNEKLFF | TGTGCCAGCAGCTTGGGGGCGTTGGGTTTCGGTAATGAAAAACTGTTTTTT
TRBJ2-1 | few | 15 | NA | TRBV6-1 | CASISGVGADNEQFF | TGTGCCAGCATCTCCGGGGTTGGAGCCGACAATGAGCAGTTCTTC
TRBJ1-1 | once | 18 | TRBD1 | TRBV9 | CASSVVGWTGDGNTEAFF | TGTGCCAGCAGCGTAGTCGGATGGACAGGAGATGGGAACACTGAAGCTTTCTTT
TRBJ1-1 | NA | 16 | NA | TRBV7-3 | CASSPRGGAGGTEAFF | TGTGCCAGCAGCCCCCGAGGGGGGGCTGGGGGAACTGAAGCTTTCTTT
TRBJ2-7 | NA | 15 | NA | TRBV5-1 | CASSLDRGYSYEQYF | TGCGCCAGCAGCTTGGACCGGGGATACTCCTACGAGCAGTACTTC
TRBJ2-2 | NA | 16 | NA | TRBV5-1 | CASSLGESLLTGELFF | TGCGCCAGCAGCTTGGGGGAGTCCTTACTCACCGGGGAGCTGTTTTTT
TRBJ2-3 | NA | 16 | NA | TRBV11-3 | CASSLGVAASTDTQYF | TGTGCCAGCAGCTTAGGGGTAGCAGCTAGCACAGATACGCAGTATTTT
TRBJ2-7 | NA | 19 | NA | TRBV1 | CTSSPVRWRLAGAWGEQYF | TGCACCAGCAGCCCAGTCCGATGGCGGCTAGCGGGAGCCTGGGGGGAGCAGTACTTC
TRBJ1-1 | NA | 15 | TRBD1 | TRBV6-5 | CASRGGGQGNAEAFF | TGTGCCAGCAGAGGCGGTGGACAGGGAAACGCTGAAGCTTTCTTT
TRBJ2-3 | NA | 15 | NA | TRBV19 | CASSINVPGADTQYF | TGTGCCAGTAGTATAAATGTCCCAGGGGCAGATACGCAGTATTTT
TRBJ2-7 | NA | 14 | NA | TRBV7-3 | CASSLLAGNYEQYF | TGTGCCAGCAGCTTATTGGCCGGGAACTACGAGCAGTACTTC
TRBJ1-2 | NA | 13 | NA | TRBV18 | CASSLPGDYGYTF | TGTGCCAGCTCACTCCCCGGGGACTATGGCTACACCTTC
TRBJ1-5 | few | 18 | NA | TRBV4-1 | CASSQVVRTSYQHLPQHF | TGCGCCAGCAGCCAAGTAGTCCGGACTTCCTATCAGCACTTGCCCCAGCATTTT
TRBJ2-7 | NA | 15 | NA | TRBV7-2 | CASSFRLGEGYEQYF | TGTGCCAGCAGCTTCCGACTAGGCGAAGGGTACGAGCAGTACTTC
TRBJ1-1 | NA | 12 | NA | TRBV5-4 | CASSFLDTEAFF | TGTGCCAGCAGCTTCCTAGACACTGAAGCTTTCTTT
TRBJ2-5 | NA | 15 | NA | TRBV18 | CASSPPKGGGETQYF | TGTGCCAGCTCACCACCCAAGGGCGGAGGAGAGACCCAGTACTTC
TRBJ2-6 | NA | 17 | NA | TRBV6-4 | CASSAGTDSSGANVLTF | TGTGCCAGCAGTGCCGGGACGGACAGCTCTGGGGCCAACGTCCTGACTTTC
TRBJ1-1 | NA | 11 | NA | TRBV29-1 | CSVPEGVEAFF | TGCAGCGTTCCCGAGGGGGTTGAAGCTTTCTTT
TRBJ2-3 | NA | 16 | NA | TRBV15 | CATSRVTGLSTDTQYF | TGTGCCACCAGCAGAGTTACAGGGTTGAGCACAGATACGCAGTATTTT
TRBJ1-5 | NA | 14 | NA | TRBV29-1 | CSVGRDGSNQPQHF | TGCAGCGTGGGGCGGGACGGAAGCAATCAGCCCCAGCATTTT
TRBJ2-7 | NA | 14 | TRBD1 | TRBV27 | CASSPTTGGYEQYF | TGTGCCAGCAGTCCGACAACAGGGGGCTACGAGCAGTACTTC
TRBJ1-4 | NA | 12 | TRBD1 | TRBV14 | CASSQNRGQLFF | TGTGCCAGCAGCCAAAACAGGGGACAACTGTTTTTT
TRBJ2-5 | NA | 14 | TRBD1 | TRBV5-1 | CASSPNRGEETQYF | TGCGCCAGCAGCCCGAACAGGGGTGAGGAGACCCAGTACTTC
TRBJ2-7 | NA | 14 | NA | TRBV5-1 | CASSLILGGREQYF | TGCGCCAGCAGCTTGATACTAGGTGGAAGGGAGCAGTACTTC
TRBJ1-2 | few | 13 | NA | TRBV29-1 | CSVGGGSGYGYTF | TGCAGCGTTGGCGGCGGTTCTGGATATGGCTACACCTTC
TRBJ1-2 | NA | 12 | NA | TRBV30 | CAFTLGGGGYTF | TGTGCCTTCACACTCGGGGGGGGAGGCTACACCTTC
TRBJ1-2 | NA | 17 | NA | TRBV7-3 | CASSLQSAGAPNYGYTF | TGTGCCAGCAGCTTACAATCCGCGGGGGCCCCTAACTATGGCTACACCTTC
TRBJ1-1 | NA | 15 | NA | TRBV4-2 | CASSQEGKGSGEAFF | TGTGCCAGCAGCCAAGAAGGGAAGGGGTCGGGTGAAGCTTTCTTT
TRBJ1-3 | few | 15 | NA | TRBV11-2 | CASSFGGGPGNTIYF | TGTGCCAGCAGCTTCGGAGGTGGGCCTGGAAACACCATATATTTT
TRBJ2-1 | few | 15 | NA | TRBV11-3 | CASSAQGVSYNEQFF | TGTGCCAGCAGCGCACAGGGTGTGTCCTACAATGAGCAGTTCTTC
TRBJ2-3 | NA | 15 | TRBD1 | TRBV7-8 | CASSRSTGDPDTQYF | TGTGCCAGCAGCCGTTCTACAGGGGATCCAGATACGCAGTATTTT
TRBJ2-3 | NA | 16 | TRBD1 | TRBV7-7 | CASSLGDRGLVDTQYF | TGTGCTAGCAGCTTAGGAGACAGGGGGCTAGTAGATACGCAGTATTTT
TRBJ1-2 | NA | 18 | TRBD1 | TRBV6-1 | CASSADRDRRNWGYGYTF | TGTGCCAGCAGTGCCGACCGGGACAGGCGGAACTGGGGCTATGGCTACACCTTC
TRBJ2-5 | NA | 16 | NA | TRBV5-3 | CARSCGGAGYQETQYF | TGTGCCAGAAGCTGCGGAGGGGCTGGGTACCAAGAGACCCAGTACTTC
TRBJ1-1 | NA | 13 | NA | TRBV18 | CASSPTVNTEAFF | TGTGCCAGCTCACCGACAGTGAACACTGAAGCTTTCTTT
TRBJ1-1 | NA | 16 | NA | TRBV30 | CAWKGGALGMNTEAFF | TGTGCCTGGAAGGGGGGGGCCTTAGGCATGAACACTGAAGCTTTCTTT
TRBJ1-3 | NA | 12 | NA | TRBV30 | CAWRPGGDTIYF | TGTGCCTGGAGGCCCGGTGGAGACACCATATATTTT
TRBJ2-3 | NA | 17 | TRBD2 | TRBV30 | CAWSFPRTSGRPDTQYF | TGTGCCTGGAGTTTTCCTAGGACTAGCGGGAGACCAGATACGCAGTATTTT
TRBJ2-7 | once | 15 | TRBD1 | TRBV6-1 | CASSEVGTGHYEQYF | TGTGCCAGCAGTGAAGTCGGGACAGGTCACTACGAGCAGTACTTC
TRBJ1-1 | NA | 14 | NA | TRBV5-4 | CASSWEQGGTEAFF | TGTGCCAGCAGCTGGGAACAGGGTGGGACTGAAGCTTTCTTT
TRBJ1-5 | NA | 14 | NA | TRBV5-6 | CASSLVGGDQPQHF | TGTGCCAGCAGCTTGGTGGGGGGGGATCAGCCCCAGCATTTT
TRBJ2-1 | NA | 18 | NA | TRBV28 | CASSGRKVWRSSYNEQFF | TGTGCCAGCAGTGGCCGGAAGGTCTGGCGGAGCTCCTACAATGAGCAGTTCTTC
TRBJ2-3 | NA | 15 | TRBD2 | TRBV29-1 | CSVVRLAGVADTQYF | TGCAGCGTTGTAAGACTAGCGGGAGTTGCAGATACGCAGTATTTT
TRBJ2-3 | few | 15 | TRBD2 | TRBV7-3 | CASSNSGTRGDTQYF | TGTGCCAGCAGTAACTCCGGGACTAGGGGGGATACGCAGTATTTT
TRBJ2-7 | few | 15 | TRBD2 | TRBV6-6 | CASSSTLAVGYEQYF | TGTGCCAGCAGTTCAACCCTAGCGGTAGGCTACGAGCAGTACTTC
TRBJ2-3 | NA | 15 | NA | TRBV27 | CASSLSQRGTDTQYF | TGTGCCAGCAGTTTATCTCAGCGCGGCACAGATACGCAGTATTTT
TRBJ2-2 | NA | 13 | NA | TRBV19 | CASNAREDGELFF | TGTGCCAGTAACGCCAGGGAGGACGGGGAGCTGTTTTTT
TRBJ2-7 | NA | 14 | TRBD1 | TRBV11-3 | CASGTGVPPYEQYF | TGTGCCAGCGGGACAGGGGTCCCCCCCTACGAGCAGTACTTC
TRBJ2-3 | NA | 15 | TRBD2 | TRBV27 | CASTGREGGSDTQYF | TGTGCCAGTACAGGGCGGGAGGGAGGATCGGATACGCAGTATTTT